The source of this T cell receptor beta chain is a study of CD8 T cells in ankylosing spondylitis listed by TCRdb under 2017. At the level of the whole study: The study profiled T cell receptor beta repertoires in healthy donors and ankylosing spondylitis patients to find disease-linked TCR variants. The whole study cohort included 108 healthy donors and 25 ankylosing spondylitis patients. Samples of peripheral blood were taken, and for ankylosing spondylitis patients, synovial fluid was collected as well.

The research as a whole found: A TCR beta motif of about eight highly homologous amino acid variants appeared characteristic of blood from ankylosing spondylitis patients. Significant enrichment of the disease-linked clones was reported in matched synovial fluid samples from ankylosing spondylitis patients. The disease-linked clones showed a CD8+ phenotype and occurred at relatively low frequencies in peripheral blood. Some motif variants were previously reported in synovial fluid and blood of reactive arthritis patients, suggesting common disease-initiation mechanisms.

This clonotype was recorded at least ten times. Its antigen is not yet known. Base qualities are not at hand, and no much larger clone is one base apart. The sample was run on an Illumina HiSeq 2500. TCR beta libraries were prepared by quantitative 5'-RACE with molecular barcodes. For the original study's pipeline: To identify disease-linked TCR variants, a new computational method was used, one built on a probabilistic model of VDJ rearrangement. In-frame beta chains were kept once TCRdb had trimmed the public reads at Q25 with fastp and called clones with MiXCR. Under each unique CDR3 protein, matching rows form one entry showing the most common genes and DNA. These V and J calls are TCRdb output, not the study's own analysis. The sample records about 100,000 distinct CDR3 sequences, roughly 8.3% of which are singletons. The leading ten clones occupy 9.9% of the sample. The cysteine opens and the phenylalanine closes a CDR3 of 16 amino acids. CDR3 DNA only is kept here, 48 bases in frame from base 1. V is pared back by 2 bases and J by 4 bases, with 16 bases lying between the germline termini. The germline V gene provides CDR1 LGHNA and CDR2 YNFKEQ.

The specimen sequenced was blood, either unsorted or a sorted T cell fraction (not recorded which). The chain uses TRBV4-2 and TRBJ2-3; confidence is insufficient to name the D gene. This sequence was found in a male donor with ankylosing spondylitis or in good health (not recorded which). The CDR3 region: CASSQFREHGPDTQYF. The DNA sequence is TGTGCCAGCAGCCAATTCCGCGAGCACGGCCCAGATACGCAGTATTTT.